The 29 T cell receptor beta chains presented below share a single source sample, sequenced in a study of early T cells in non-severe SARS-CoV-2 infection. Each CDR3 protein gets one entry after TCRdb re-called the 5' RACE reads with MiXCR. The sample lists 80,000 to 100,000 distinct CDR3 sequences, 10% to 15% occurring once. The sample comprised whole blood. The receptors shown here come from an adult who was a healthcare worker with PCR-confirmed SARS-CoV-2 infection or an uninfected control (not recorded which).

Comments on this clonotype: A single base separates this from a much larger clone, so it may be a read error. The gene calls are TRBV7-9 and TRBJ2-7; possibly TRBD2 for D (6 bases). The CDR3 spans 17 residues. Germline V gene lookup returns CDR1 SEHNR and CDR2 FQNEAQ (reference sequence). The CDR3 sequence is CAGSRSGGSPSSYEQYF. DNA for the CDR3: TGTGCCGGCAGCCGGAGTGGGGGGAGTCCCAGCTCCTACGAGCAGTACTTC.

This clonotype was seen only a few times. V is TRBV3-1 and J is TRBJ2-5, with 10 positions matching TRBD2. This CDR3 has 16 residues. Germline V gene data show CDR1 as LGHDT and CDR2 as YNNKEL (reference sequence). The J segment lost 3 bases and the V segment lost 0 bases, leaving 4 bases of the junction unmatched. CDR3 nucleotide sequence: TGTGCCAGCAGCCAAGACCCAGCGGGAGGGGAAGAGACCCAGTACTTC. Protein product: CASSQDPAGGEETQYF.

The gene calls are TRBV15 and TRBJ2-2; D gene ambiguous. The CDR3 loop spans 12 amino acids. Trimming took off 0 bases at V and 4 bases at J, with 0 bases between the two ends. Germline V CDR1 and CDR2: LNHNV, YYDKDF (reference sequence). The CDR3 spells CATSRDTGELFF. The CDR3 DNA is TGTGCCACCAGCAGAGACACCGGGGAGCTGTTTTTT.

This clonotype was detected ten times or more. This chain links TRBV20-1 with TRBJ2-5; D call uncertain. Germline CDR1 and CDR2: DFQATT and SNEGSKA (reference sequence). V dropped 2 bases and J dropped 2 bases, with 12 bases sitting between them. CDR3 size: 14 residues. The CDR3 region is CSARKLVGQETQYF. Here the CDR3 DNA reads TGCAGTGCTAGAAAGTTGGTCGGACAAGAGACCCAGTACTTC.

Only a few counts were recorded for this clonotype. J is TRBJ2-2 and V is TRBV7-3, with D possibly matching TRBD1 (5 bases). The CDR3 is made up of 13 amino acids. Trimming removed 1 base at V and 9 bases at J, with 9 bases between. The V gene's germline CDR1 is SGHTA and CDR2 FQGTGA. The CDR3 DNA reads TGTGCCAGCAGCTTAAGCAGGGATCGGGAGCTGTTTTTT. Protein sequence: CASSLSRDRELFF.

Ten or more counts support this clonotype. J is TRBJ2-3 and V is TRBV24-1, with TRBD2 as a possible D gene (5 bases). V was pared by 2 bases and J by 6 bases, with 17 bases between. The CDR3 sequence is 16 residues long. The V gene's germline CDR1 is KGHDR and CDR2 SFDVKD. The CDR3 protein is CATSDSRPGYRDTQYF. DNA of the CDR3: TGTGCCACCAGTGATTCCCGACCGGGGTATAGGGATACGCAGTATTTT.

The CDR3 loop reads CATSTPGTDNEKLFF. The CDR3 nucleotides are TGTGCCACTTCAACCCCCGGGACAGATAATGAAAAACTGTTTTTT. The chain links TRBV10-3 to TRBJ1-4; 7 nucleotides match TRBD1. CDR1 and CDR2 from the germline V gene are ENHRY and SYGVKD. With V trimmed by 10 bases and J by 4 bases, 12 bases remained unmatched. CDR3 length: 15 residues.

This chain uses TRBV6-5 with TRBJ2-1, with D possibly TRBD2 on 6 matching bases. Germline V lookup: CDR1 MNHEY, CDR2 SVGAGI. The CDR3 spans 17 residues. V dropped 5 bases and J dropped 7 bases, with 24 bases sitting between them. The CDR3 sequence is CASSPRHGGAKGNEQFF. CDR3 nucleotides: TGTGCCAGCAGTCCCCGCCACGGCGGGGCGAAAGGGAATGAGCAGTTCTTC.

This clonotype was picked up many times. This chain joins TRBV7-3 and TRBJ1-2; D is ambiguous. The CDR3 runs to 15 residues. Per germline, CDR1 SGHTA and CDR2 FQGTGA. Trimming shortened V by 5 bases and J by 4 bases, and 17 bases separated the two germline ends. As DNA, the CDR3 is TGTGCCAGCAGCCACGGGCGAGGGTTGGCCTATGGCTACACCTTC. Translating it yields CASSHGRGLAYGYTF.

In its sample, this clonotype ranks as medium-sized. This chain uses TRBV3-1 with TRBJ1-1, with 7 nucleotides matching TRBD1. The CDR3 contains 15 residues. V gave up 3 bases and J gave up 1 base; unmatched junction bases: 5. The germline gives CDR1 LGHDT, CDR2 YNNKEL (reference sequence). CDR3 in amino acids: CASSQLAGGNTEAFF. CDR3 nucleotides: TGTGCCAGCAGCCAGTTGGCAGGGGGGAACACTGAAGCTTTCTTT.

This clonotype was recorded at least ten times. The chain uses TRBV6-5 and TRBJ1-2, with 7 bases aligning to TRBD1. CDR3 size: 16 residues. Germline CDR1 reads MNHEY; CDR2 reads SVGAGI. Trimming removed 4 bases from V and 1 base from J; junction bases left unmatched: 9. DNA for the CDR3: TGTGCCAGCAGTTTATATGGACAGGACTTTAACTATGGCTACACCTTC. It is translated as CASSLYGQDFNYGYTF.

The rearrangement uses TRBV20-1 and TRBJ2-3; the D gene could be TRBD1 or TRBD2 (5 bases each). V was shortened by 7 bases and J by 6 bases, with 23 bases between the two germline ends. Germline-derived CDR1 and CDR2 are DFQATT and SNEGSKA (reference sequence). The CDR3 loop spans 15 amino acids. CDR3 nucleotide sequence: TGCAGTGGGAACGAGGGGCTCGCCCCGCAGGATACGCAGTATTTT. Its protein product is CSGNEGLAPQDTQYF.

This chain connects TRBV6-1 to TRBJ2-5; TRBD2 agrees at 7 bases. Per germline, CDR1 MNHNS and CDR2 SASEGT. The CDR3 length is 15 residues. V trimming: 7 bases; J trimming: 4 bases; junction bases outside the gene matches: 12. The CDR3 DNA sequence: TGTGCCAGCATCGGGCGGGGGAAAATTGGAGAGACCCAGTACTTC. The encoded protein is CASIGRGKIGETQYF.

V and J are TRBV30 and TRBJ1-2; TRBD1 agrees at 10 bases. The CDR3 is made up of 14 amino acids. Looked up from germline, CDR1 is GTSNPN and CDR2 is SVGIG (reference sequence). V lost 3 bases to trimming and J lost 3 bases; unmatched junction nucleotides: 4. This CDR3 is CAWSPDRGHYGYTF. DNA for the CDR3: TGTGCCTGGAGCCCAGACAGGGGGCACTATGGCTACACCTTC. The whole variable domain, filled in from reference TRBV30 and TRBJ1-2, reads SQTIHQWPATLVQPVGSPLSLECTVEGTSNPNLYWYRQAAGRGLQLLFYSVGIGQISSEVPQNLSASRPQDRQFILSSKKLLLSDSGFYLCAWSPDRGHYGYTFGSGTRLTVV.

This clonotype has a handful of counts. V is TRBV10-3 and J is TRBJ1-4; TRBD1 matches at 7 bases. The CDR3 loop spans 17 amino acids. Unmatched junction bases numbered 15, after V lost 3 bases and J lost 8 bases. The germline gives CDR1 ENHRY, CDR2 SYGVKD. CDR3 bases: TGTGCCATCAGTGATTCACTTCAGGGGGGAATACGCGAAAAACTGTTTTTT. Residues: CAISDSLQGGIREKLFF.

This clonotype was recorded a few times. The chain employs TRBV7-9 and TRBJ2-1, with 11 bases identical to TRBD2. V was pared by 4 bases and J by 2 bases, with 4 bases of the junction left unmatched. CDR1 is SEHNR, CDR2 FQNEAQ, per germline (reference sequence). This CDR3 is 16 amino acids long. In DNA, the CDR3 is TGTGCCAGCAGCTGGCAACTAGCGGGAGCCTACAATGAGCAGTTCTTC. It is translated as CASSWQLAGAYNEQFF.

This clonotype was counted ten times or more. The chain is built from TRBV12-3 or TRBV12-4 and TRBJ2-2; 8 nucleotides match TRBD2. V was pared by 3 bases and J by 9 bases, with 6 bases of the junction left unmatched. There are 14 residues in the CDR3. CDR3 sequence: CASSFHGRARELFF. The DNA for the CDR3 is TGTGCCAGCAGTTTCCACGGGAGGGCCAGGGAGCTGTTTTTT.

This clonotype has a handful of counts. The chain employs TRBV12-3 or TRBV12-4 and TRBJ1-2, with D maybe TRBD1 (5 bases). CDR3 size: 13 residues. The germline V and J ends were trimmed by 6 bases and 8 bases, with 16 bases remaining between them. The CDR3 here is CASSTTWGEGYTF. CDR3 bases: TGTGCCAGCAGCACCACCTGGGGGGAAGGCTACACCTTC.

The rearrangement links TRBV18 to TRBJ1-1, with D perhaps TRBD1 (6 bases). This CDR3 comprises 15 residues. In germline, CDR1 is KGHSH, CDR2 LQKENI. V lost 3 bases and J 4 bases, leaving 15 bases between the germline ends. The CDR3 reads CASSPTQGISTEAFF. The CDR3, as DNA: TGTGCCAGCTCACCCACCCAGGGGATTTCCACTGAAGCTTTCTTT.

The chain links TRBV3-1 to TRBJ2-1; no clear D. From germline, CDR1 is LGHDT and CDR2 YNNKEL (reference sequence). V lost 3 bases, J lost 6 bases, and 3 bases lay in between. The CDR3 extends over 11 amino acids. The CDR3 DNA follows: TGTGCCAGCAGCCACCTCAATGAGCAGTTCTTC. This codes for CASSHLNEQFF.

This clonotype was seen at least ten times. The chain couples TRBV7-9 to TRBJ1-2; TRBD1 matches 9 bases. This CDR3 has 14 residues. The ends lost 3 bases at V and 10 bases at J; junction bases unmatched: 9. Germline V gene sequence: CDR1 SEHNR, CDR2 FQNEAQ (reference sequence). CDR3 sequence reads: CASSFPDRGPFYTF. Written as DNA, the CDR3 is TGTGCCAGCAGCTTCCCGGACAGGGGCCCATTCTACACCTTC.

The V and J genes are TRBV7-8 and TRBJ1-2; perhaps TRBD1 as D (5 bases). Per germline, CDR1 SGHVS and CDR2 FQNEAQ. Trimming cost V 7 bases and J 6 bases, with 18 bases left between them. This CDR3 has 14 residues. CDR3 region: CASTVTENFHGYTF. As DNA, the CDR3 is TGTGCCAGCACCGTGACAGAAAATTTCCATGGCTACACCTTC.

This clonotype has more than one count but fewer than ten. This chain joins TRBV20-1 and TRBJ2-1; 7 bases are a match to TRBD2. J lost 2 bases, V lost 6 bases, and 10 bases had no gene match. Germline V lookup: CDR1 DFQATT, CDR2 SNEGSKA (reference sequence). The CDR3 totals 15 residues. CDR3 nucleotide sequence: TGCAGTGCCAAGGTAGCGGGTCCCACCTACAATGAGCAGTTCTTC. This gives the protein CSAKVAGPTYNEQFF.

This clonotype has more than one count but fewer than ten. CDR3 bases: TGTGCCTGGAGTGTGCAGGACAGGGACTTTTCGACTAATGAAAAACTGTTTTTT. The encoded protein is CAWSVQDRDFSTNEKLFF. The chain has TRBV30 and TRBJ1-4; the match to TRBD1 covers 8 bases. J gave up 2 bases and V 0 bases, and 11 bases lay outside the gene matches. The CDR3 extends over 18 amino acids. CDR1 GTSNPN and CDR2 SVGIG come from the germline V gene (reference sequence).

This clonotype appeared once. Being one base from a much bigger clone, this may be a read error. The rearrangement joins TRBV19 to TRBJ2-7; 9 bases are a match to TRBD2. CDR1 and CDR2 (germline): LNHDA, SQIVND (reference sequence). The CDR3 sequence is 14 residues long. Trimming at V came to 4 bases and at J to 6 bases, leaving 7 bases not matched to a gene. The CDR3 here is CASSNLAGTREQYF. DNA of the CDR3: TGTGCCAGTAGTAATCTAGCGGGAACCCGCGAGCAGTACTTC.

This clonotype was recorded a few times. The CDR3 region has the DNA TGTGCCAGCAGCCTTAGCGGGAGATCCTACGAGCAGTACTTC. It specifies CASSLSGRSYEQYF. V and J are TRBV3-1 and TRBJ2-7; 9 bases line up with TRBD2. This CDR3 contains 14 residues. V trimming: 4 bases; J trimming: 1 base; junction bases outside the gene matches: 2. Germline V gene data show CDR1 as LGHDT and CDR2 as YNNKEL (reference sequence).

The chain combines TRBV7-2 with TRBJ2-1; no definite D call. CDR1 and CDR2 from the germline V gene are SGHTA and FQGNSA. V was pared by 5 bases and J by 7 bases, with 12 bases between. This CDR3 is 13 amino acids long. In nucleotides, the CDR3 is TGTGCCAGCAGCCCATGGCAAAGGAATGAGCAGTTCTTC. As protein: CASSPWQRNEQFF.

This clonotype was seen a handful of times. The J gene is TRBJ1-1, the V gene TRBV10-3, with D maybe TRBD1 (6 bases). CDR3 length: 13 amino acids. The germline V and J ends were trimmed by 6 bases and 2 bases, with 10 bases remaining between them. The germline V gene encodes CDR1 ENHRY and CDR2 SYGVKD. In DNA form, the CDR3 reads TGTGCCATCAGGGTACAGGGAAACACTGAAGCTTTCTTT. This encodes CAIRVQGNTEAFF.

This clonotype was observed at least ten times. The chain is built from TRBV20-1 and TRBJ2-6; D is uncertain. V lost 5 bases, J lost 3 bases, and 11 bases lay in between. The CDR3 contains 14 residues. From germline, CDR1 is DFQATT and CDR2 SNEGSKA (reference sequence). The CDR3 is CSAAGGRGANVLTF. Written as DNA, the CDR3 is TGCAGTGCTGCCGGCGGCCGTGGGGCCAACGTCCTGACTTTC.